Here is one T cell receptor beta chain with its context. As yet, its antigen is unknown. Sequenced material consisted of expressed TCRB transcripts (all of the isolated RNA was reverse transcribed). Sequencing of naive, central memory and regulatory T cell samples gave an average of approximately 3.8 million reads. Profiled with immunoSEQ multiplex PCR; TCRdb holds only in-frame clones, not every one. This sample has 150,000 to 200,000 clones, with roughly 9% found just once. With 3 bases clipped from V and 2 bases from J, the junction kept 7 bases outside the gene matches. This CDR3 is 16 amino acids long. CDR1 is SGHRS and CDR2 is YFSETQ in the germline V gene. This sample was included in a study of beta chain features in type 1 diabetes. Study findings and constraints: Shorter TCRB CDR3s, moderately but significantly so, were found in Type 1 diabetes patients in all four CD4+ subsets.

This chain links TRBV5-1 with TRBJ2-7; TRBD2 aligns across 11 bases. This sequence originates from a woman in her thirties with type 1 diabetes. Sample: central memory CD4+ T cells from blood. CDR3 bases: TGCGCCAGCAGCTCCGGGACTAGCGGAGCTACCTACGAGCAGTACTTC. Translation: CASSSGTSGATYEQYF.